This TCR beta chain was captured by sequencing in a study of naive and memory T cell subsets. The study, taken as a whole, reports: Naive repertoires, especially CD8, held a few larger clonotypes, possibly memory cells re-expressing CD45RA.

Both TRBC1 and TRBC2 were covered by a beta constant-region primer of two equimolar oligonucleotides. Four rounds of PCR amplified the ligated cDNA using nested alpha and beta constant-region primers plus SP2. TCRdb re-analysed the UMI-ligation and nested PCR reads in MiXCR, keeping a single row per CDR3 protein. The data contain fewer than 150,000 distinct CDR3 sequences, about 20% of them singletons. The CDR3 is 13 residues long. With 3 bases removed from V and 4 bases from J, the gap between germline ends came to 6 bases. Germline V CDR1 and CDR2: MDHEN, SYDVKM. This clonotype was observed a handful of times. Antigen unknown.

This chain uses TRBV28 with TRBJ2-2; D not certain. The receptor was isolated from a human donor in good health. Sequencing was done on a sample of naive CD8+ T cells from blood. CDR3 in DNA: TGTGCCAGCAGTTTGTTCAGCACCGGGGAGCTGTTTTTT. Translation gives CASSLFSTGELFF. Together with reference TRBV28 and TRBJ2-2, the CDR3 gives the full variable domain: DVKVTQSSRYLVKRTGEKVFLECVQDMDHENMFWYRQDPGLGLRLIYFSYDVKMKEKGDIPEGYSVSREKKERFSLILESASTNQTSMYLCASSLFSTGELFFGEGSRLTVL.